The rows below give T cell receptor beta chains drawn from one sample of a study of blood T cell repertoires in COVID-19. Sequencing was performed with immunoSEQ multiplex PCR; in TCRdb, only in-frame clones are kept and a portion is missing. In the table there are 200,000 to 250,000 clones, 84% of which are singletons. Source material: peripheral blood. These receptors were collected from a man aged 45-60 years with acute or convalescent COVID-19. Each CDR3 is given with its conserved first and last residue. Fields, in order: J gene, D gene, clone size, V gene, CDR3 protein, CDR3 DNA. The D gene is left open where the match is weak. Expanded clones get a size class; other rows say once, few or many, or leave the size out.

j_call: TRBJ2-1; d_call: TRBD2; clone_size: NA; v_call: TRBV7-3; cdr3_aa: CASSLASGYNEQFF; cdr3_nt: TGTGCCAGCAGCTTAGCTAGCGGCTACAATGAGCAGTTCTTC
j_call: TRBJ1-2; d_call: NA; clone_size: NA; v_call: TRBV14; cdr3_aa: CASSPGTWAHYGYTF; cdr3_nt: TGTGCCAGCAGCCCAGGGACATGGGCCCACTATGGCTACACCTTC
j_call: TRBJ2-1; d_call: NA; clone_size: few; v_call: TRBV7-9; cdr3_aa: CASSLVAGHNEQFF; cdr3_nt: TGTGCCAGCAGCTTGGTGGCTGGGCACAATGAGCAGTTCTTC
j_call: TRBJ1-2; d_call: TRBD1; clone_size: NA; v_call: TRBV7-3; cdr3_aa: CASSYGTGAGYTF; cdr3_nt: TGTGCCAGCAGCTACGGGACAGGGGCTGGCTACACCTTC
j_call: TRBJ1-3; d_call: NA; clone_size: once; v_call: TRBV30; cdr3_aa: CATAGSGNTIYF; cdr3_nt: TGTGCTACAGCCGGCTCTGGAAACACCATATATTTT
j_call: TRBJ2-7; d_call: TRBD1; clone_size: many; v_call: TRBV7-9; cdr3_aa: CASSRTGSSYEQYF; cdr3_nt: TGTGCCAGCAGCCGGACAGGAAGCTCCTACGAGCAGTACTTC
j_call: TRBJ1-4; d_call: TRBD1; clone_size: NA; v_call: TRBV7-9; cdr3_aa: CASSRGTGGWEKLFF; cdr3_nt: TGTGCCAGCAGCCGAGGGACAGGAGGGTGGGAAAAACTGTTTTTT
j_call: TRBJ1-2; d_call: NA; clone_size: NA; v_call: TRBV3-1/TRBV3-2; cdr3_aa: CASSQEQGNGYTF; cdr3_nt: TGTGCCAGCAGCCAGGAACAGGGAAACGGCTACACCTTC
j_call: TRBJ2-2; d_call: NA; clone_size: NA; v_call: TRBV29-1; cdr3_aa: CSVESAEAITGELFF; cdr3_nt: TGCAGCGTTGAATCTGCCGAGGCGATCACCGGGGAGCTGTTTTTT
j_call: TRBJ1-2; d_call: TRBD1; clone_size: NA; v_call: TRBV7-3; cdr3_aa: CASSTGQGALYGYTF; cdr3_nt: TGTGCCAGCAGCACGGGACAGGGGGCCCTCTATGGCTACACCTTC
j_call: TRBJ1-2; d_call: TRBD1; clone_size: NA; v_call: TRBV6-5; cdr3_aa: CASTKTGGRYGYTF; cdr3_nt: TGTGCCAGCACCAAGACAGGGGGGAGGTATGGCTACACCTTC